These 32 T cell receptor beta chains were sequenced from one sample in a study of T cells in tuberculosis. Sequencing used immunoSEQ multiplex PCR; TCRdb keeps in-frame clones, though not all of them. The sample contains about 35,000 clones, 92% of which appear only once. Time point specified: new active TB diagnosis, blood taken before or within 7 days of starting treatment. Sample: PBMCs, taken at tuberculosis diagnosis. All receptors derive from an adult with tuberculosis. Some clones in this sample may be carry-over from other donors' samples.

The chain links TRBV11-3 to TRBJ2-1, with TRBD2 as a possible D gene (5 bases). This CDR3 contains 14 residues. The V end was cut by 3 bases, the J end by 3 bases, with 9 bases between. Germline loops: CDR1 SGHNT, CDR2 YENEEA. The CDR3 here is CASSFRGDYNEQFF. The CDR3 DNA is TGTGCCAGCAGCTTCCGGGGAGACTACAATGAGCAGTTCTTC.

This clone appeared a single time. The V and J genes are TRBV29-1 and TRBJ2-1; 8 bases fit TRBD1. The CDR3 extends over 14 amino acids. Per the germline V gene, CDR1 is SQVTM and CDR2 is ANQGSEA. Trimming cost V 4 bases and J 6 bases; bases outside gene matches: 8. CDR3 nucleotides: TGCAGCGTTGGATCCAGGGGGCGAATCAATGAGCAGTTCTTC. Translating gives CSVGSRGRINEQFF.

DNA for the CDR3: TGCGCCAGCAGCTTGGACAGGGCAGATACGCAGTATTTT. Amino acids: CASSLDRADTQYF. V and J are TRBV5-1 and TRBJ2-3; D may be TRBD1 (6 bases). CDR3 length: 13 amino acids. Trimming removed 0 bases at V and 4 bases at J, with 6 bases between. CDR1 and CDR2 from the germline V gene are SGHRS and YFSETQ. The variable domain in full, completed from reference TRBV5-1 and TRBJ2-3, reads KAGVTQTPRYLIKTRGQQVTLSCSPISGHRSVSWYQQTPGQGLQFLFEYFSETQRNKGNFPGRFSGRQFSNSRSEMNVSTLELGDSALYLCASSLDRADTQYFGPGTRLTVL.

This chain links TRBV6-6 with TRBJ1-1; TRBD1 agrees at 11 bases. The CDR3 runs 15 residues. Germline trimming cut 6 bases from V and 5 bases from J; bases unmatched to any gene: 8. Looked up from germline, CDR1 is MNHNY and CDR2 is SVGAGI (reference sequence). In DNA, the CDR3 is TGTGCCAGCAGCCACCAGGGACAGGGGGAAACTGAAGCTTTCTTT. Its protein is CASSHQGQGETEAFF.

This chain connects TRBV10-1 to TRBJ1-4; no firm D call. V was pared by 0 bases and J by 10 bases, with 6 bases between. The CDR3 is 12 residues long. Germline assignment: CDR1 WNHNN and CDR2 SYGVQD (reference sequence). CDR3 sequence (DNA): TGCGCCAGCAGTGAGTCGACTGGAAAACTGTTTTTT. Its translation is CASSESTGKLFF.

The chain joins TRBV5-1 to TRBJ2-1, with 9 nucleotides matching TRBD2. The CDR3 has 18 residues. V lost 0 bases to trimming and J lost 4 bases; unmatched junction nucleotides: 11. Germline V CDR1 and CDR2: SGHRS, YFSETQ. The CDR3 sequence: CASSLEALTSGRYNEQFF. CDR3 nucleotide sequence: TGCGCCAGCAGCTTGGAAGCCCTGACTAGCGGTAGATACAATGAGCAGTTCTTC.

The chain carries TRBV19 and TRBJ1-1; D is undetermined. The length of the CDR3 is 15 residues. The ends were cut back, 6 bases at V and 5 bases at J, with 19 bases in the middle. In germline, CDR1 is LNHDA, CDR2 SQIVND (reference sequence). The DNA for the CDR3 is TGTGCCAGTAGCTTCGAGTCCAGGTGGAATACTGAAGCTTTCTTT. It encodes CASSFESRWNTEAFF. The variable domain in full, completed from reference TRBV19 and TRBJ1-1, reads DGGITQSPKYLFRKEGQNVTLSCEQNLNHDAMYWYRQDPGQGLRLIYYSQIVNDFQKGDIAEGYSVSREKKESFPLTVTSAQKNPTAFYLCASSFESRWNTEAFFGQGTRLTVV.

The rearrangement joins TRBV15 to TRBJ2-2; unclear D gene. The V end was cut by 4 bases, the J end by 3 bases, with 21 bases between. Germline-derived CDR1 and CDR2 are LNHNV and YYDKDF (reference sequence). This CDR3 spans 18 amino acids. CDR3 bases: TGTGCCACCAGCAATTCCCCCGGGTCGTCAAGGCACACCGGGGAGCTGTTTTTT. This codes for CATSNSPGSSRHTGELFF.

The chain recombines TRBV18 with TRBJ1-5; D uncertain. The V and J ends lost 6 bases and 0 bases respectively, with 9 bases between them. CDR3 size: 14 residues. The V gene's germline CDR1 is KGHSH and CDR2 LQKENI. In DNA, the CDR3 is TGTGCCAGCTCCCCGCCCTATAGCAATCAGCCCCAGCATTTT. It translates to CASSPPYSNQPQHF.

The V and J genes are TRBV27 and TRBJ2-7; possible D gene TRBD2, 7 bases. Germline V gives CDR1 MNHEY, CDR2 SMNVEV (reference sequence). Trimming left V 1 base short and J 4 bases short, with 14 bases between. This CDR3 is 15 amino acids long. CDR3 amino acids: CASSLFGGRLYEQYF. In DNA form, the CDR3 reads TGTGCCAGCAGTTTATTCGGGGGGCGACTGTACGAGCAGTACTTC.

The chain joins TRBV5-5 to TRBJ2-2; D may be TRBD1 (5 bases). CDR1 and CDR2 from the germline V gene are SGHKS and YYEKEE (reference sequence). V lost 2 bases and J 2 bases, leaving 7 bases between the germline ends. This CDR3 contains 14 residues. CDR3 amino acids: CASSFRGNTGELFF. The CDR3 DNA sequence: TGTGCCAGCAGCTTTAGGGGAAACACCGGGGAGCTGTTTTTT.

About this clone: One junction end does not reproduce the germline sequence, and a read error may be involved. The chain couples TRBV5-8 to TRBJ1-2; unclear D gene. The CDR3 runs 13 residues. CDR1 and CDR2 (germline): SGHTS, YDEGEE. CDR3 sequence: CASTLTSADGYTF. CDR3 coding DNA: TGTGCCAGCACCTTGACATCTGCCGATGGCTACACCTTC.

This sequence joins TRBV7-9 and TRBJ2-3, with TRBD2 matching over 14 bases. Germline-derived CDR1 and CDR2 are SEHNR and FQNEAQ (reference sequence). The CDR3 contains 16 residues. The V segment lost 3 bases and the J segment 4 bases; nucleotides outside the gene matches: 3. The CDR3 DNA follows: TGTGCCAGCAGCTTCCCGACTAGCGGGGGGGCAGATACGCAGTATTTT. Residues: CASSFPTSGGADTQYF.

The rearrangement joins TRBV10-3 to TRBJ1-1; 7 bases are a match to TRBD1. The length of the CDR3 is 17 residues. With V trimmed by 2 bases and J by 0 bases, 9 bases remained unmatched. The V gene's germline CDR1 is ENHRY and CDR2 SYGVKD. CDR3 region: CAISERTGNVMNTEAFF. The CDR3 DNA is TGTGCCATCAGTGAGAGGACAGGAAACGTTATGAACACTGAAGCTTTCTTT.

V usage is TRBV27 and J usage is TRBJ2-1, with 9 nucleotides matching TRBD1. The CDR3 consists of 16 residues. The V gene end was trimmed by 8 bases and the J gene end by 6 bases; junction bases not matched to a gene: 14. Germline values: CDR1 MNHEY, CDR2 SMNVEV (reference sequence). The CDR3 DNA sequence: TGTGCCAGCGACCGGGACAGGGCCGCAAGGGGCAATGAGCAGTTCTTC. Protein sequence: CASDRDRAARGNEQFF.

The chain uses TRBV6-1 and TRBJ2-3; D unclear. The CDR3 covers 16 residues. V lost 4 bases and J lost 2, with 16 bases in between. Germline V gene data show CDR1 as MNHNS and CDR2 as SASEGT. CDR3 sequence (DNA): TGTGCCAGCAGTGTCACCGGTTGGGCAAACACAGATACGCAGTATTTT. Translated: CASSVTGWANTDTQYF.

The chain couples TRBV19 to TRBJ1-1; no reliable D call. Per germline, CDR1 LNHDA and CDR2 SQIVND (reference sequence). Trimming took off 1 base at V and 6 bases at J, with 12 bases between the two ends. CDR3 length: 14 residues. The CDR3 DNA reads TGTGCCAGTAGTATAGTTATGCGAGGCTCTGAAGCTTTCTTT. It is translated as CASSIVMRGSEAFF.

This chain joins TRBV19 and TRBJ1-5; tentative D call: TRBD1 (6 bases). V was cut by 0 bases and J by 2 bases, with 8 bases left in between. Germline assignment: CDR1 LNHDA and CDR2 SQIVND (reference sequence). The CDR3 runs 15 residues. CDR3 in amino acids: CASSIDRGGNQPQHF. The DNA of the CDR3 is TGTGCCAGTAGTATAGACAGGGGTGGCAATCAGCCCCAGCATTTT.

The rearrangement joins TRBV7-2 to TRBJ1-1, with D perhaps matching TRBD1 (6 bases). The germline V gene encodes CDR1 SGHTA and CDR2 FQGNSA. The CDR3 sequence is 14 residues long. With 5 bases removed from V and 6 bases from J, the gap between germline ends came to 16 bases. As DNA, the CDR3 is TGTGCCAGCAGCAAATCCCAGGGGTATTCTGAAGCTTTCTTT. It translates to CASSKSQGYSEAFF.

V gene TRBV19 combines with J gene TRBJ1-5; D possibly corresponds to TRBD1 (6 bases). The CDR3 length is 18 residues. The germline CDR1 and CDR2 sequences are LNHDA and SQIVND (reference sequence). V lost 3 bases to trimming and J lost 0 bases, with 18 bases between them. The CDR3 protein is CASSIARTAKYSNQPQHF. The DNA for the CDR3 is TGTGCCAGTAGTATCGCAAGGACAGCTAAGTATAGCAATCAGCCCCAGCATTTT. Using reference TRBV19 and TRBJ1-5 for the parts outside the CDR3, the full variable domain is DGGITQSPKYLFRKEGQNVTLSCEQNLNHDAMYWYRQDPGQGLRLIYYSQIVNDFQKGDIAEGYSVSREKKESFPLTVTSAQKNPTAFYLCASSIARTAKYSNQPQHFGDGTRLSIL.

This rearrangement joins TRBV18 to TRBJ1-3; D ambiguous. Between the trimmed V and J ends, which lost 3 bases and 0 bases, there was a span of 9 bases. Germline V lookup: CDR1 KGHSH, CDR2 LQKENI. CDR3 size: 15 residues. This CDR3 is CASSPVKHSGNTIYF. CDR3 in DNA: TGTGCCAGCTCACCGGTTAAGCACTCTGGAAACACCATATATTTT.

J is TRBJ2-1 and V is TRBV10-3, with D possibly being TRBD2 (6 bases). The V end lost 5 bases, the J end lost 2 bases, and 19 bases lay between the germline ends. From germline, CDR1 is ENHRY and CDR2 SYGVKD. The CDR3 spans 17 residues. The CDR3 sequence is CAISREGRGGTYNEQFF. CDR3 DNA: TGTGCCATCAGTAGGGAAGGGCGGGGCGGTACCTACAATGAGCAGTTCTTC.

This sequence joins TRBV6-5 and TRBJ1-5; possible D gene TRBD1, 5 bases. The CDR3 contains 14 residues. Germline CDR1 reads MNHEY; CDR2 reads SVGAGI. The V and J ends lost 5 bases and 9 bases respectively, with 17 bases between them. This chain's CDR3 is CASSTDSLLRPQHF. The CDR3 DNA reads as TGTGCCAGCAGTACAGACAGTCTACTTCGGCCCCAGCATTTT.

The V and J genes are TRBV11-2 and TRBJ1-4; D uncertain. V gave up 5 bases and J gave up 4 bases, with 14 bases separating them. From germline, CDR1 is SGHAT and CDR2 FQNNGV. CDR3 length: 15 residues. The CDR3 coding sequence is TGTGCCAGCAGCCCCATCGTAACAAATAATGAAAAACTGTTTTTT. It translates to CASSPIVTNNEKLFF.

The chain carries TRBV7-9 and TRBJ2-5; TRBD2 is a possible D gene (5 bases). Germline loops: CDR1 SEHNR, CDR2 FQNEAQ (reference sequence). The CDR3 is made up of 17 amino acids. The germline V and J ends were trimmed by 1 base and 5 bases, with 20 bases remaining between them. The CDR3 region is CASSLGAVRGWEETQYF. The CDR3 DNA follows: TGTGCCAGCAGCTTAGGAGCAGTGAGAGGGTGGGAGGAGACCCAGTACTTC. Looking up the rest from reference TRBV7-9 and TRBJ2-5 gives the full variable domain: DTGVSQNPRHKITKRGQNVTFRCDPISEHNRLYWYRQTLGQGPEFLTYFQNEAQLEKSRLLSDRFSAERPKGSFSTLEIQRTEQGDSAMYLCASSLGAVRGWEETQYFGPGTRLLVL.

The CDR3 DNA follows: TGTGCCAGCAGTGAAGGAGCGGGGGGACTCACAGATACGCAGTATTTT. Translation gives CASSEGAGGLTDTQYF. The V gene is TRBV2, the J gene TRBJ2-3; TRBD2 matches at 9 bases. Germline trimming cut 1 base from V and 2 bases from J; bases unmatched to any gene: 4. This CDR3 spans 16 amino acids. Germline CDR1 reads SNHLY; CDR2 reads FYNNEI.

The chain employs TRBV4-1 and TRBJ1-1; TRBD1 is a possible D gene (6 bases). The CDR3 consists of 14 residues. Trimming shortened V by 1 base and J by 1 base, and 7 bases separated the two germline ends. The V gene's germline CDR1 is MGHRA and CDR2 YSYEKL. CDR3 sequence: CASSQATGNTEAFF. The DNA for the CDR3 is TGCGCCAGCAGCCAAGCGACAGGGAACACTGAAGCTTTCTTT.

This chain links TRBV6-4 with TRBJ1-2; 8 bases map to TRBD1. Germline V gives CDR1 MRHNA, CDR2 SNTAGT. This CDR3 is 15 amino acids long. The ends lost 5 bases at V and 5 bases at J; junction bases unmatched: 10. The chain's CDR3 is CASSFAGQGGYGYTF. The DNA for the CDR3 is TGTGCCAGCAGTTTTGCCGGACAGGGAGGGTATGGCTACACCTTC.

J is TRBJ2-7 and V is TRBV7-3; 8 nucleotides align to TRBD1. CDR1 is SGHTA and CDR2 is FQGTGA in the germline V gene. V dropped 2 bases and J dropped 4; count of bases not matched to a gene: 7. The CDR3 is 15 amino acids. CDR3 in DNA: TGTGCCAGCAGCTTACACGGACAGGGAAGGTACGAGCAGTACTTC. Its protein is CASSLHGQGRYEQYF.

CDR3 region: CASSSRVGEQYF. The CDR3 coding sequence is TGTGCCAGCAGTTCCCGAGTCGGCGAGCAGTACTTC. The J gene is TRBJ2-7, the V gene TRBV6-1; unclear D gene. Germline loops: CDR1 MNHNS, CDR2 SASEGT. V was cut by 5 bases and J by 6 bases, with 11 bases left in between. The CDR3 is made up of 12 amino acids.

V usage is TRBV11-2 and J usage is TRBJ1-1; TRBD1 matches at 9 bases. CDR1 is SGHAT, CDR2 FQNNGV, per germline. The CDR3 consists of 15 residues. With V trimmed by 4 bases and J by 1 base, 4 bases remained unmatched. The CDR3 spells CASSSAGQGNTEAFF. The CDR3 DNA follows: TGTGCCAGCAGCTCGGCGGGACAGGGGAACACTGAAGCTTTCTTT.

This chain links TRBV9 with TRBJ2-7; a weak D match, TRBD1 (6 bases). Germline CDR1 SGDLS, CDR2 YYNGEE. The V gene lost 3 bases and the J gene lost 6 bases, with 22 bases spanning the gap. The CDR3 consists of 16 residues. CDR3 amino acids: CASSAPEGRGPTEQYF. DNA for the CDR3: TGTGCCAGCAGCGCCCCAGAGGGCAGGGGTCCCACCGAGCAGTACTTC.